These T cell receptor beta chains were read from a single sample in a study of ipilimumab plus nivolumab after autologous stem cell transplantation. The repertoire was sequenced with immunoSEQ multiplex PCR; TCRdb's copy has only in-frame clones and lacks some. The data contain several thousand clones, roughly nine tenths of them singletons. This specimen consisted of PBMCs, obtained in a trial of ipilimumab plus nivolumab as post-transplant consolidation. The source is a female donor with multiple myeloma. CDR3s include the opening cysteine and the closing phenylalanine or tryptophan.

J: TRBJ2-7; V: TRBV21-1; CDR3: CASSKETGLSYEQYF
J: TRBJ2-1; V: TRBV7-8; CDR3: CASSFLAPNNEQFF
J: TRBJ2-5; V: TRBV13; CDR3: CASRPQGRETQYF
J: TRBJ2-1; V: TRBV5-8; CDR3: CASSPGLAGRNEQFF
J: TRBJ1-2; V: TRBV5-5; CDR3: CASSLAGDDYGYTF
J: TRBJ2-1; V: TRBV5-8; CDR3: CASSLRVDSLITYNEQFF
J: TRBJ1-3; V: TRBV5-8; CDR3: CASSLRGNTIYF
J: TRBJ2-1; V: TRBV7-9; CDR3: CASSHTSAGVYNEQFF
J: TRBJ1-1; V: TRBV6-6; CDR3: CASSYPTGKAEAFF
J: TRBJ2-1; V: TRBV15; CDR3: CATSSPGHTNEQFF
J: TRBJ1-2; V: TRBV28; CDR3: CASSPSGTVYGYTF
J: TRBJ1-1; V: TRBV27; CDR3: CASSPDRIGAFF
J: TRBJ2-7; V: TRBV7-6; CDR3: CASSFLGTGNYEQYF
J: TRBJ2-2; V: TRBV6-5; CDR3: CASRTGLGGELFF
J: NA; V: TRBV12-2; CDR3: CASRNRDCSYEQYF
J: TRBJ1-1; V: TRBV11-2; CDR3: CASRADRPNTEAFF
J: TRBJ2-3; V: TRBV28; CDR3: CASSPPMTDTQYF
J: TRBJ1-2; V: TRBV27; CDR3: CASSFLDRANYGYTF
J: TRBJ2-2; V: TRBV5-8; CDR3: CASSFQRFGELFF
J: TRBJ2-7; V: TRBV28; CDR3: CASIPGGARSYEQYF
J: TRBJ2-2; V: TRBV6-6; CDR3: CASSSQQGSGELFF
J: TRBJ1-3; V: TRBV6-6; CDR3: CASLGQGVVSIYF
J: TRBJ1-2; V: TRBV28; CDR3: CASSLPHNYGYTF
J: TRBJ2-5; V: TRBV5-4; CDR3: CASSLLDRNQETQYF
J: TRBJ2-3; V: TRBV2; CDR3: CASSFESDTQYF
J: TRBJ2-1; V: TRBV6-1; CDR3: CASRAGTSGRGEQFF
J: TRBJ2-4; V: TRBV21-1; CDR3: CASSKEPQGLAKNIQYF
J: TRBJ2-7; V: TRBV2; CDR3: CASKSYEQYF
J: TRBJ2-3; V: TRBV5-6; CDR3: CASSALTSGRDTDTQYF
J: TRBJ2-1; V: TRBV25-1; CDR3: CASSDFVTAYNEQFF
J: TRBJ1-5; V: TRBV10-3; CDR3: CAISGWDRVQPQHF
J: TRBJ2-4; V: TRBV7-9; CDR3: CASSLGGLEGLQYF
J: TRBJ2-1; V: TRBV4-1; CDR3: CASSQPRLAGEQFF
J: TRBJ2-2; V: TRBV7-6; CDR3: CASSGQGARTGELFF
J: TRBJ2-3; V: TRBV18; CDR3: CASSPAQGQGSTDTQYF
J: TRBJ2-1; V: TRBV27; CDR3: CASSFVRGANEQFF
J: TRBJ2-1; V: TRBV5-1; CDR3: CASSLEPSGRLYEQFF
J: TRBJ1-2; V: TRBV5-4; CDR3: CASSPYGAGTANYGYTF
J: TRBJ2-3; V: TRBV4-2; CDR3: CASSQETTSDTQYF
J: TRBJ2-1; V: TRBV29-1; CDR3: CSGGSPGLGSLNEQFF
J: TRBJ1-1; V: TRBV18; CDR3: CASSPTRQGDTEAFF
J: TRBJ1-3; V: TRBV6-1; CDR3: CASSDLPGSGNTIYF
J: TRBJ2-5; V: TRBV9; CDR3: CASSVSSEGSETQYF
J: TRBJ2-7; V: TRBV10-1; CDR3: CASSDRGKSYEQYF